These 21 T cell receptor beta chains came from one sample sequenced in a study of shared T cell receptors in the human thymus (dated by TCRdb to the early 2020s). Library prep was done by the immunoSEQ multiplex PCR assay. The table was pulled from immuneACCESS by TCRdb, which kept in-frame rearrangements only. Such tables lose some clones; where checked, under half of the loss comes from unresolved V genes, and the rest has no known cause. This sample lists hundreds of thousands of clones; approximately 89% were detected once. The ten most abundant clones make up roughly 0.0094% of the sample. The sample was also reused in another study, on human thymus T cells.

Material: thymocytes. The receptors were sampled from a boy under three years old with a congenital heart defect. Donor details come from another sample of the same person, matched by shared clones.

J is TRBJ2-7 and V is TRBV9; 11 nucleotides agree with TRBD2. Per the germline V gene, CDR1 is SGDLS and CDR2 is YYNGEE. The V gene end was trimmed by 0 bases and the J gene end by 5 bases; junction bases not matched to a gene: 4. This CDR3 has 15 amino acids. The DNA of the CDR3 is TGTGCCAGCAGCGTAGAGACTAGCGGGAAAAACGAGCAGTACTTC. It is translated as CASSVETSGKNEQYF.

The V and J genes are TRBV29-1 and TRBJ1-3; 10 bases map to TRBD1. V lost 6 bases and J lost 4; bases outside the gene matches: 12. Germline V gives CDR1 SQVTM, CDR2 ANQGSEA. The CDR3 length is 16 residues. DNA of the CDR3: TGCAGCGTCGATACCGGGACAGGGGTTATAGGAAACACCATATATTTT. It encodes CSVDTGTGVIGNTIYF.

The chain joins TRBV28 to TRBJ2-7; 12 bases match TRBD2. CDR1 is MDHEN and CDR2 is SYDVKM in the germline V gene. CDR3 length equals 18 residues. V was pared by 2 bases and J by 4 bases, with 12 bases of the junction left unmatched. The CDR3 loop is CASSLLLAGGPGIYEQYF. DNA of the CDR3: TGTGCCAGCAGTTTACTCCTAGCGGGGGGGCCTGGGATATACGAGCAGTACTTC.

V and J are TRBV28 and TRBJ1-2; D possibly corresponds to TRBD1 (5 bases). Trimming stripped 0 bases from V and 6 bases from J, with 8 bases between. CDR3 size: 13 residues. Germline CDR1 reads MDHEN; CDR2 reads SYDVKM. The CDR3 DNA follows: TGTGCCAGCAGTTTATGCAAGGGGAATGGCTACACCTTC. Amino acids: CASSLCKGNGYTF.

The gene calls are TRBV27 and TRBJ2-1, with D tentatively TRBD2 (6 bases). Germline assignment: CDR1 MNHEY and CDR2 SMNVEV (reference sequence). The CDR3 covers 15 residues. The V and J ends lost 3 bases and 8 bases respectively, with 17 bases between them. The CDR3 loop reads CASSFEGGGTHEQFF. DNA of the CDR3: TGTGCCAGCAGTTTCGAGGGAGGTGGAACACATGAGCAGTTCTTC.

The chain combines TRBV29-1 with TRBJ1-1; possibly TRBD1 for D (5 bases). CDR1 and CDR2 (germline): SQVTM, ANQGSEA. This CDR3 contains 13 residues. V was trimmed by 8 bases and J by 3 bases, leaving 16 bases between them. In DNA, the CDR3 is TGCAGCACGACTCCGGCGGGACACACTGAAGCTTTCTTT. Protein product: CSTTPAGHTEAFF.

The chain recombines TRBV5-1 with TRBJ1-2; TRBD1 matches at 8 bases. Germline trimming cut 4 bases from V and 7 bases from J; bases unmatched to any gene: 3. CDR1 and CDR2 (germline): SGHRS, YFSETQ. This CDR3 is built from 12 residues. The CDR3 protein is CASSGDRSGYTF. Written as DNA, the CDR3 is TGCGCCAGCAGCGGGGACAGGTCTGGCTACACCTTC. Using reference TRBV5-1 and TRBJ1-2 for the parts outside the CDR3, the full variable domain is KAGVTQTPRYLIKTRGQQVTLSCSPISGHRSVSWYQQTPGQGLQFLFEYFSETQRNKGNFPGRFSGRQFSNSRSEMNVSTLELGDSALYLCASSGDRSGYTFGSGTRLTVV.

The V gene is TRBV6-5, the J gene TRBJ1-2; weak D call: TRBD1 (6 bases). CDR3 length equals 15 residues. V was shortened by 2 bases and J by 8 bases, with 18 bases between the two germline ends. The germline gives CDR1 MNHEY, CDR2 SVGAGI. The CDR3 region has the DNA TGTGCCAGCAGTTACAATTACGGGGGGGCATACGGCTACACCTTC. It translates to CASSYNYGGAYGYTF.

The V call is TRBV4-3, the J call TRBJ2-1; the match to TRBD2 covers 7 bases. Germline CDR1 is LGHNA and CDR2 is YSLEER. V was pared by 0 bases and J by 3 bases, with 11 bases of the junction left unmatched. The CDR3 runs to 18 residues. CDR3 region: CASSQDQVAGVDYNEQFF. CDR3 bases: TGCGCCAGCAGCCAAGATCAGGTGGCGGGAGTGGACTACAATGAGCAGTTCTTC.

Written as DNA, the CDR3 is TGTGCCAGCGGCAGGGAACACACTGAAGCTTTCTTT. Translation gives CASGREHTEAFF. The rearrangement joins TRBV28 to TRBJ1-1; D is perhaps TRBD1 (5 bases). Germline CDR1 and CDR2: MDHEN and SYDVKM. The CDR3 has 12 amino acids. V was shortened by 8 bases and J by 3 bases, with 10 bases between the two germline ends.

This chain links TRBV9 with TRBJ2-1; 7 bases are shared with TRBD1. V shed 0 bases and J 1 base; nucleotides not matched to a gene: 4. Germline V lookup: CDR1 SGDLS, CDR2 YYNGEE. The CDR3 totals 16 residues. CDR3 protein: CASSVALQGSYNEQFF. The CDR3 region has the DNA TGTGCCAGCAGCGTAGCCCTACAGGGGTCCTACAATGAGCAGTTCTTC.

The CDR3 sequence: CASSFIESEETQYF. In nucleotides, the CDR3 is TGTGCCAGCAGCTTCATAGAGTCGGAGGAGACCCAGTACTTC. The genes are TRBV7-2 and TRBJ2-5; no reliable D call. Germline V lookup: CDR1 SGHTA, CDR2 FQGNSA. V gave up 3 bases and J gave up 5 bases, with 13 bases separating them. The CDR3 has 14 residues.

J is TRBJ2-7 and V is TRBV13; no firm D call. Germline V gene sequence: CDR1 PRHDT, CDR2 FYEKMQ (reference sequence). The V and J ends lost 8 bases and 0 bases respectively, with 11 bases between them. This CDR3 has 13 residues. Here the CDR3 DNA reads TGTGCCAGCCGTAGACTGGTCTCCTACGAGCAGTACTTC. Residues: CASRRLVSYEQYF.

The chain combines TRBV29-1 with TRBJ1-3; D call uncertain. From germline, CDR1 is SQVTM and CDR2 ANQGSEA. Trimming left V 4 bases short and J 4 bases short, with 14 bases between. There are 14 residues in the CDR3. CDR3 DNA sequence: TGCAGCGTTGTCAAAGGAGGGTGGGGAAACACCATATATTTT. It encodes CSVVKGGWGNTIYF.

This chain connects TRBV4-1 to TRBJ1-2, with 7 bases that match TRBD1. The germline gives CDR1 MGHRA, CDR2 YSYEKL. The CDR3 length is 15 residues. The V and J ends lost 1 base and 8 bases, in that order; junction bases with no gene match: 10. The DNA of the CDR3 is TGCGCCAGCAGCCAAGGTACCGGGACAGTTTCCGGCTACACCTTC. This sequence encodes CASSQGTGTVSGYTF.

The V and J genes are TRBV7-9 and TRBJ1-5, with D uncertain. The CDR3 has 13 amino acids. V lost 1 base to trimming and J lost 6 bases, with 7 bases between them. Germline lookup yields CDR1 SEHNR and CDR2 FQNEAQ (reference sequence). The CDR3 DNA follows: TGTGCCAGCAGCTTAGGGGAGGGTCAGCCCCAGCATTTT. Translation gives CASSLGEGQPQHF.

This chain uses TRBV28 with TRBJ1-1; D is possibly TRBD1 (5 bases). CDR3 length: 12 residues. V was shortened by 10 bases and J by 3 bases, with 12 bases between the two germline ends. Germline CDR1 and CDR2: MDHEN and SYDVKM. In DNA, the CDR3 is TGTGCCACCGAGGCGGGGGACACTGAAGCTTTCTTT. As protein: CATEAGDTEAFF.

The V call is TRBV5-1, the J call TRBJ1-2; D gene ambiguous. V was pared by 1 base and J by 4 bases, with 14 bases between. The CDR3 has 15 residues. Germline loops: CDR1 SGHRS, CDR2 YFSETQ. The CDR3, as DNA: TGCGCCAGCAGCTTGAATAGCCCTCGGGGCTATGGCTACACCTTC. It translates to CASSLNSPRGYGYTF.

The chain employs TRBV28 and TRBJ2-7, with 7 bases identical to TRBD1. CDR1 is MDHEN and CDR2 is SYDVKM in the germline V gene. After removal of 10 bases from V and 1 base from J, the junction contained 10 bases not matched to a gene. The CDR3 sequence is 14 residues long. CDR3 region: CAIQPYRGSYEQYF. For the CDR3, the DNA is TGTGCCATACAACCGTACAGGGGATCCTACGAGCAGTACTTC.

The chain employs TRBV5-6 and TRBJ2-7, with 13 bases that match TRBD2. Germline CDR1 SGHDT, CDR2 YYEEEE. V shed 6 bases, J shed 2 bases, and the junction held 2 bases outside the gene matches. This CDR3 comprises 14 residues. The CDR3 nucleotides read TGTGCCAGCACGGGACTAGCGGGGACCTACGAGCAGTACTTC. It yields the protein CASTGLAGTYEQYF.

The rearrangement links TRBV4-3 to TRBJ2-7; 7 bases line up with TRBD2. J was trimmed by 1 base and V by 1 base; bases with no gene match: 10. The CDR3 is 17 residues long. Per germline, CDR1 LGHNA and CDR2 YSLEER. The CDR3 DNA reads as TGCGCCAGCAGCCAAGTAAGTACAGCGGGAACATCCTACGAGCAGTACTTC. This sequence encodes CASSQVSTAGTSYEQYF.